This paragraph reports one T cell receptor (beta chain). The record originates from a study of OX40 agonist ivuxolimab in advanced cancers. Produced via immunoSEQ multiplex PCR; TCRdb's table is partial and in-frame only. The repertoire has roughly 79,000 clones, roughly 90% of them found once; the top ten carry more than 9.5%. CDR1 and CDR2 (germline): SGHTA, FQGNSA. The CDR3 is 15 amino acids. The V segment lost 1 base and the J segment 3 bases; nucleotides outside the gene matches: 6. The genes are TRBV7-2 and TRBJ2-7; 7 bases map to TRBD1. The clonotype comes from an adult with an advanced solid tumor such as melanoma, head and neck, liver or kidney cancer. The sequences come from CD4+ or CD8+ T cells sorted from blood, collected in a trial of the OX40 agonist ivuxolimab. The CDR3 nucleotides read TGTGCCAGCAGCTTAGAGGGGGACAGCATCTACGAGCAGTACTTC. Translated, it gives CASSLEGDSIYEQYF. The whole variable domain, filled in from reference TRBV7-2 and TRBJ2-7, reads GAGVSQSPSNKVTEKGKDVELRCDPISGHTALYWYRQSLGQGLEFLIYFQGNSAPDKSGLPSDRFSAERTGGSVSTLTIQRTQQEDSAVYLCASSLEGDSIYEQYFGPGTRLTVT.